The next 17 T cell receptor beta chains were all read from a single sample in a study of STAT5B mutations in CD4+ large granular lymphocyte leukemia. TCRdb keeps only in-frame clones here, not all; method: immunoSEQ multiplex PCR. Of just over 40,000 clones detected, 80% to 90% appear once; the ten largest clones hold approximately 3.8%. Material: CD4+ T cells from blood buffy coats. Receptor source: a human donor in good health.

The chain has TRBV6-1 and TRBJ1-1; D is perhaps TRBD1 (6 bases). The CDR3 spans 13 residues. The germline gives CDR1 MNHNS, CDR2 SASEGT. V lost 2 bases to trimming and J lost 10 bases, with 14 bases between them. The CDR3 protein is CASSELGGPGAFF. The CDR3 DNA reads TGTGCCAGCAGTGAATTAGGGGGGCCGGGAGCTTTCTTT.

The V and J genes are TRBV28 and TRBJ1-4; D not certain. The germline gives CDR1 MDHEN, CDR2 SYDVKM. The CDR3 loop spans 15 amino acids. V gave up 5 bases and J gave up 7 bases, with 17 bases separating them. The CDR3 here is CASSPSGFSGEKLFF. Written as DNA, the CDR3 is TGTGCCAGCAGTCCCTCCGGATTTTCGGGTGAAAAACTGTTTTTT.

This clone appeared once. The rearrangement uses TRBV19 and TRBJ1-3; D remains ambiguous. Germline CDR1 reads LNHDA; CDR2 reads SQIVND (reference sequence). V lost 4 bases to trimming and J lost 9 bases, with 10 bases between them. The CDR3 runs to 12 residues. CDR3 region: CASSSGSGTIYF. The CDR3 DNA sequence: TGTGCCAGTAGTAGTGGCAGCGGCACCATATATTTT.

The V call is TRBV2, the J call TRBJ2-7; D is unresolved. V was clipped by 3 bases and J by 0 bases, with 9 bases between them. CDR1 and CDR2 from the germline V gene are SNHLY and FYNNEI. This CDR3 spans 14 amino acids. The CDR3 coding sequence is TGTGCCAGCAGTGAGCGGAGTTCCTCCTACGAGCAGTACTTC. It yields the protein CASSERSSSYEQYF.

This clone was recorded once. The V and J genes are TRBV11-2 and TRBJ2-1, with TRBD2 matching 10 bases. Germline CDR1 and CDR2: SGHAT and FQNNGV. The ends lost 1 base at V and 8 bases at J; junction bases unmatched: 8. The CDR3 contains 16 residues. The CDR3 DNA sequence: TGTGCCAGCAGCTTAGGAGCTAGCGGGAGTACCTATGAGCAGTTCTTC. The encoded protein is CASSLGASGSTYEQFF.

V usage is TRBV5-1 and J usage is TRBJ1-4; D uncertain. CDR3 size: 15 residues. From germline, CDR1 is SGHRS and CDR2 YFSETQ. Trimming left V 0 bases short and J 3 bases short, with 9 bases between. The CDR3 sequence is CASSLDGVSNEKLFF. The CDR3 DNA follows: TGCGCCAGCAGCTTGGACGGGGTGTCTAATGAAAAACTGTTTTTT.

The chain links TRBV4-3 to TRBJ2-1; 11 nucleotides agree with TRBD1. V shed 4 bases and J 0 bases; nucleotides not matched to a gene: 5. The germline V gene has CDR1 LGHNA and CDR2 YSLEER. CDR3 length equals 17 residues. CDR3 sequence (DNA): TGCGCCAGCAGCCGCGGACAGGGGGCGAGCTCCTACAATGAGCAGTTCTTC. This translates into CASSRGQGASSYNEQFF.

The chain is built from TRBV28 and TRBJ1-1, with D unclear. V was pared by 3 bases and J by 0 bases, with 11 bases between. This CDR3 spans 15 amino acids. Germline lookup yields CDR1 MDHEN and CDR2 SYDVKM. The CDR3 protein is CASSFGLGMNTEAFF. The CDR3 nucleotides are TGTGCCAGCAGTTTCGGTCTGGGAATGAACACTGAAGCTTTCTTT.

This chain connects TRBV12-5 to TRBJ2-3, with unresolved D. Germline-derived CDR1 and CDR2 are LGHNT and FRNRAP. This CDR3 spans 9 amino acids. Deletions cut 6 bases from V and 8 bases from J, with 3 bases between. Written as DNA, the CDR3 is TGTGCTAGTGGAGCTACGCAGTATTTT. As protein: CASGATQYF.

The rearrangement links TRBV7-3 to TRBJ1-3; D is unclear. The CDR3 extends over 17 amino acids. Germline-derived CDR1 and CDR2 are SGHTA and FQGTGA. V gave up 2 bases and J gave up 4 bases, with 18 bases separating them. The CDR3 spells CASSLLPPGRTGNTIYF. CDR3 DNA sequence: TGTGCCAGCAGCTTATTACCCCCCGGGCGGACGGGAAACACCATATATTTT. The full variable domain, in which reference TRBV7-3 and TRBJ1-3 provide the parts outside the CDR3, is GAGVSQTPSNKVTEKGKYVELRCDPISGHTALYWYRQSLGQGPEFLIYFQGTGAADDSGLPNDRFFAVRPEGSVSTLKIQRTERGDSAVYLCASSLLPPGRTGNTIYFGEGSWLTVV.

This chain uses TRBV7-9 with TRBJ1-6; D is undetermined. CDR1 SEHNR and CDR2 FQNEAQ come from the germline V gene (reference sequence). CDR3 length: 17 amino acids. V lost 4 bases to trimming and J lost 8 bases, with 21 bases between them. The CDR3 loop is CASSSLAPRSSDSPLHF. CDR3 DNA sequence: TGTGCCAGCAGCTCCTTAGCCCCCAGAAGCTCAGATTCACCCCTCCACTTT.

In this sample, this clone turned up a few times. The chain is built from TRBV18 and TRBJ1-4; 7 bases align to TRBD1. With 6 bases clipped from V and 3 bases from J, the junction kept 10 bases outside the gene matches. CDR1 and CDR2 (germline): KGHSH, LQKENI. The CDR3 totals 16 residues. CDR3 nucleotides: TGTGCCAGCTCGTATGCCACCAGGGGGTCTAATGAAAAACTGTTTTTT. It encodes CASSYATRGSNEKLFF.

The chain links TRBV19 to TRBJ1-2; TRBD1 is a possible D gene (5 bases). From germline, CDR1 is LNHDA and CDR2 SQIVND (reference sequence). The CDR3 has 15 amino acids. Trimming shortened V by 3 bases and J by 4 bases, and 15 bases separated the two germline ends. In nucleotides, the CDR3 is TGTGCCAGTAGTATGATTGGACCTAGGGGCTATGGCTACACCTTC. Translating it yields CASSMIGPRGYGYTF.

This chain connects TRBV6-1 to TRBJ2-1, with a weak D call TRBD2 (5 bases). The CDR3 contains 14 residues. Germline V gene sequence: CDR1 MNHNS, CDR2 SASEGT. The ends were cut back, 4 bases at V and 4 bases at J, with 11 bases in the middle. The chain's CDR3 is CASSVSTTYNEQFF. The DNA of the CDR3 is TGTGCCAGCAGTGTTTCGACTACTTACAATGAGCAGTTCTTC.

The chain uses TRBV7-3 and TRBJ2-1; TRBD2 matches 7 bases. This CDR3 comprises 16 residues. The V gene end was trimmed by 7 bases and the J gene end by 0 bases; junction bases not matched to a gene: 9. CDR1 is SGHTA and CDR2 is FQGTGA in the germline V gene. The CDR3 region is CASTTTGGTSYNEQFF. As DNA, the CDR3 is TGTGCCAGCACTACAACGGGGGGAACCTCCTACAATGAGCAGTTCTTC.

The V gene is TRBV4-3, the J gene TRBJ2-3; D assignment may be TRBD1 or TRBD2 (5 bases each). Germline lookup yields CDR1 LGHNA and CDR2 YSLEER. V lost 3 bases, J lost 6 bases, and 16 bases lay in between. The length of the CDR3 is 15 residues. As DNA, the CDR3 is TGCGCCAGCAGCCAGATTAGCGTCCCAGGGGATACGCAGTATTTT. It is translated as CASSQISVPGDTQYF.

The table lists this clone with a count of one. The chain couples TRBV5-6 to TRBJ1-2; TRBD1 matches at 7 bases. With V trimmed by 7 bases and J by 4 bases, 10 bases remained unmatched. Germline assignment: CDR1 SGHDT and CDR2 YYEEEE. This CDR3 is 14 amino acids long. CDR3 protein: CASLSGGQVYGYTF. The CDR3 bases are TGTGCCAGCTTATCAGGGGGACAAGTCTATGGCTACACCTTC.